The 10 T cell receptor beta chains reported below all come from one sample, sequenced in a study of T cell responses to AZD1222 COVID-19 vaccine. Profiling relied on immunoSEQ multiplex PCR, and the TCRdb table lists in-frame clones only, not all of them. The data hold some 120,000 clones, with 80% to 90% observed a single time. Sequenced here: peripheral blood, sampled on day 0 of MenACWY control vaccination. These receptors were obtained from an adult in good health.

The chain is built from TRBV10-1 and TRBJ2-7, with no clear D. This CDR3 has 13 amino acids. Trimming removed 10 bases from V and 0 bases from J, with 13 bases in between. From germline, CDR1 is WNHNN and CDR2 SYGVQD (reference sequence). The DNA for the CDR3 is TGCGCCAACTTACCCCCTAGCTCCTACGAGCAGTACTTC. Translated, it gives CANLPPSSYEQYF.

The chain recombines TRBV21-1 with TRBJ2-5; the table's TRBD2 call for D was not verified on the DNA. TRBV21-1 is tagged as a pseudogene. The CDR3 sequence is 16 residues long. The CDR3 reads CARVPDAGPIQETQYF. In nucleotides, the CDR3 is TGTGCCCGAGTCCCGGACGCGGGACCGATCCAAGAGACCCAGTACTTC.

This chain joins TRBV5-1 and TRBJ2-2, with a tentative D call TRBD2 (5 bases). Germline V gene sequence: CDR1 SGHRS, CDR2 YFSETQ. Trimming cost V 7 bases and J 3 bases, with 10 bases left between them. This CDR3 comprises 13 residues. Here the CDR3 DNA reads TGCGCCAGCCGGGATGGGGACACCGGGGAGCTGTTTTTT. Protein product: CASRDGDTGELFF.

This clone came up once. V and J are TRBV5-5 and TRBJ2-2; D unclear. Germline V CDR1 and CDR2: SGHKS, YYEKEE (reference sequence). V was trimmed by 2 bases and J by 0 bases, leaving 5 bases between them. The CDR3 totals 14 residues. The CDR3 protein is CASSFGPNTGELFF. CDR3 bases: TGTGCCAGCAGCTTTGGACCGAACACCGGGGAGCTGTTTTTT.

The CDR3 bases are TGTGCCAGCAGTTACTCGAGCACCCAAGAGACCCAGTACTTC. As protein: CASSYSSTQETQYF. The chain couples TRBV6-5 to TRBJ2-5; no clear D. Germline CDR1 is MNHEY and CDR2 is SVGAGI. Trimming pared 0 bases from V and 1 base from J, leaving 6 bases between. The CDR3 is made up of 14 amino acids.

As concerns this clone: At one boundary the junction diverges from the germline segment, which might be a read error. The V call is TRBV6-5, the J call TRBJ2-1, with a weak D call TRBD1 (7 bases). Per germline, CDR1 MNHEY and CDR2 SVGAGI. The CDR3 covers 15 residues. The CDR3 coding sequence is TGTGCCAGCAGTTACGGGCAGGGGGGCTACACTGAGCAGTTCTTC. Encoded protein: CASSYGQGGYTEQFF.

The chain combines TRBV24-1 with TRBJ2-3; maybe TRBD1 (6 bases). Germline V lookup: CDR1 KGHDR, CDR2 SFDVKD. The V end lost 3 bases, the J end lost 2 bases, and 11 bases lay between the germline ends. The CDR3 runs to 15 residues. The CDR3 DNA sequence: TGTGCCACCAGTGATCCCCAGGGGACCACAGATACGCAGTATTTT. The encoded protein is CATSDPQGTTDTQYF.

This clone came up once. The chain recombines TRBV5-6 with TRBJ1-1; D remains unclear. CDR3 size: 11 residues. The V and J ends lost 4 bases and 5 bases respectively, with 6 bases between them. The germline gives CDR1 SGHDT, CDR2 YYEEEE. The CDR3 DNA sequence: TGTGCCAGCAGCCGAAATACTGAAGCTTTCTTT. Translating gives CASSRNTEAFF.

The rearrangement uses TRBV7-3 and TRBJ1-1; D uncertain. CDR1 is SGHTA, CDR2 FQGTGA, per germline. This CDR3 has 12 residues. V lost 2 bases and J 4 bases, leaving 5 bases between the germline ends. In DNA form, the CDR3 reads TGTGCCAGCAGCTTAGATGGCACTGAAGCTTTCTTT. This sequence encodes CASSLDGTEAFF.

J is TRBJ1-3 and V is TRBV11-2; no clear D gene. The CDR3 contains 13 residues. Germline V gene sequence: CDR1 SGHAT, CDR2 FQNNGV. Trimming removed 6 bases at V and 1 base at J, with 7 bases between. The CDR3 nucleotides read TGTGCCAGCAGAGGGCAGTCTGGAAACACCATATATTTT. It translates to CASRGQSGNTIYF.